Here is one T cell receptor (beta chain) with its context. Its antigen is undetermined. From germline, CDR1 is GTSNPN and CDR2 SVGIG (reference sequence). The CDR3 contains 15 residues. V was trimmed by 2 bases and J by 1 base, leaving 14 bases between them. Here immunoSEQ multiplex PCR was the method, and the copy in TCRdb shows in-frame clones only, minus some. Of roughly 150,000 clones listed, roughly 92% are singletons. These data are taken from a study of T cell responses to AZD1222 COVID-19 vaccine. Study-level findings and limits: Clonal diversity may have been underestimated in mostly white British donors. None of the repertoires were sampled until the peak T cell response had passed.

The receptor was derived from an adult in good health. This chain joins TRBV30 and TRBJ1-1; the D is unclear. Sequencing was performed on peripheral blood, taken on day 0 of AZD1222 vaccination. The CDR3 here is CAWSRGSRKNTEAFF. The CDR3 nucleotides read TGTGCCTGGAGTAGAGGGAGTAGGAAGAACACTGAAGCTTTCTTT.